The table lists the clone carrying this T cell receptor beta chain with a count of one. The data derive from a study of blood T cell repertoires in COVID-19. J was trimmed by 2 bases and V by 4 bases; bases with no gene match: 11. The germline V gene has CDR1 LNHDA and CDR2 SQIVND (reference sequence). The CDR3 consists of 17 residues. Method: immunoSEQ multiplex PCR; TCRdb's copy keeps in-frame clones and lacks some. The top ten clones hold around 1.5% of a sample with some 100,000 clones, approximately 87% of them seen once. The rearrangement joins TRBV19 to TRBJ1-3, with 7 bases that match TRBD1. This clonotype originated in a human donor with active COVID-19. The donor label of this sample is uncertain. Sequencing input: peripheral blood. The CDR3: CASSSRRQGVAGNTIYF. In DNA form, the CDR3 reads TGTGCCAGTAGTAGCCGGCGACAGGGTGTTGCTGGAAACACCATATATTTT.